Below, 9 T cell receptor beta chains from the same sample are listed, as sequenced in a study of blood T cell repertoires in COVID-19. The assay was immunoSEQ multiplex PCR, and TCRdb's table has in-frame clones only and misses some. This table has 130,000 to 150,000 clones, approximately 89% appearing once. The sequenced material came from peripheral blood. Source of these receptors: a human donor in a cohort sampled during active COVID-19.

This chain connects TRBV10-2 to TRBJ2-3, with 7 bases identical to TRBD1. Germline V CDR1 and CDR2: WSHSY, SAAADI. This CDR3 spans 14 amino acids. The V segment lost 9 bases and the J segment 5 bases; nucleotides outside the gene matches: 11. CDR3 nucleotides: TGCGCCAGTCAACCCGACAGGGAATTAGATACGCAGTATTTT. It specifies CASQPDRELDTQYF.

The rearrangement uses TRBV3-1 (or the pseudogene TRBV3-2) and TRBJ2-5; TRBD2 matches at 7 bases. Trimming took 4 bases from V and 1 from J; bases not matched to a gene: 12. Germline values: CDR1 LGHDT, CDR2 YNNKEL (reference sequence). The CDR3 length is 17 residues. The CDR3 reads CASSPPFGRGSQETQYF. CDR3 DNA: TGTGCCAGCAGCCCCCCTTTTGGGCGGGGGAGCCAAGAGACCCAGTACTTC.

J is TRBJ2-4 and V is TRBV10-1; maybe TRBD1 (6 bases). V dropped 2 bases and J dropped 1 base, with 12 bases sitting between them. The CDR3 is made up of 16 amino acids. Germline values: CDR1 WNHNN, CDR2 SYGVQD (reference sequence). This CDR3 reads CASSERTARAKNIQYF. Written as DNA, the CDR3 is TGCGCCAGCAGTGAGAGGACAGCTCGGGCCAAAAACATTCAGTACTTC.

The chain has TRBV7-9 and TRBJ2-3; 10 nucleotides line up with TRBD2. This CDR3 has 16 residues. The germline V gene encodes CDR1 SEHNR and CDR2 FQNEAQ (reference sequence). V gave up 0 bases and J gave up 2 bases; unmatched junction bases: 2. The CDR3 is CASSLASGGATDTQYF. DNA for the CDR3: TGTGCCAGCAGCTTAGCCAGCGGGGGGGCCACAGATACGCAGTATTTT. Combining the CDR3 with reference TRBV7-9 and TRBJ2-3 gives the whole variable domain DTGVSQNPRHKITKRGQNVTFRCDPISEHNRLYWYRQTLGQGPEFLTYFQNEAQLEKSRLLSDRFSAERPKGSFSTLEIQRTEQGDSAMYLCASSLASGGATDTQYFGPGTRLTVL.

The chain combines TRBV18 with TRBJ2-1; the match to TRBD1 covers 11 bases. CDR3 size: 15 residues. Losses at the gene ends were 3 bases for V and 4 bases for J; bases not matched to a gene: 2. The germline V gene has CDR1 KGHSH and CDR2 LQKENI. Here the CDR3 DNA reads TGTGCCAGCTCACCCGGGGACAGGGGGTACAATGAGCAGTTCTTC. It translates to CASSPGDRGYNEQFF.

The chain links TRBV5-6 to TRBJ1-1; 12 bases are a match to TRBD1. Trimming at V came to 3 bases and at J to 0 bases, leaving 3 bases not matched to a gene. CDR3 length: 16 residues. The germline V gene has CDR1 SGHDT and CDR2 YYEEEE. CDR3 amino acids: CASSSGTGGLNTEAFF. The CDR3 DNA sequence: TGTGCCAGCAGCTCCGGGACAGGGGGCTTGAACACTGAAGCTTTCTTT. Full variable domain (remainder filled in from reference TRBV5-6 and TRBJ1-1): DAGVTQSPTHLIKTRGQQVTLRCSPKSGHDTVSWYQQALGQGPQFIFQYYEEEERQRGNFPDRFSGHQFPNYSSELNVNALLLGDSALYLCASSSGTGGLNTEAFFGQGTRLTVV.

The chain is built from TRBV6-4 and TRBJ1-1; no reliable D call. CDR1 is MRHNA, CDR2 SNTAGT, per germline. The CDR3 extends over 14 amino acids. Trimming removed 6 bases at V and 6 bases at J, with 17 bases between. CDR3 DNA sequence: TGTGCCAGCAGGATCAGCTTAAGTAGCTCTGAAGCTTTCTTT. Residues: CASRISLSSSEAFF.

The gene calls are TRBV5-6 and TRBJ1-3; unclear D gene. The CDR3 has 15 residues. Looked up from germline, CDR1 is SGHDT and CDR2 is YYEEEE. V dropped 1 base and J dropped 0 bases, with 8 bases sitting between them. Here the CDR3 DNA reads TGTGCCAGCAGCTTGTTCAGGTCCTCTGGAAACACCATATATTTT. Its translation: CASSLFRSSGNTIYF. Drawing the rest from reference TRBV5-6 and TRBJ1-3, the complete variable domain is DAGVTQSPTHLIKTRGQQVTLRCSPKSGHDTVSWYQQALGQGPQFIFQYYEEEERQRGNFPDRFSGHQFPNYSSELNVNALLLGDSALYLCASSLFRSSGNTIYFGEGSWLTVV.

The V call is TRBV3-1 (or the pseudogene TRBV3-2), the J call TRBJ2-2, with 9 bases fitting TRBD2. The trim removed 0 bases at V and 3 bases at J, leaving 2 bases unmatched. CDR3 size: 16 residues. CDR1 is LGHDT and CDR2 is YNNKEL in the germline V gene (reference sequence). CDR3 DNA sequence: TGTGCCAGCAGCCAAGAATTAGCGGGGGACACCGGGGAGCTGTTTTTT. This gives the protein CASSQELAGDTGELFF.